This section outlines one T cell receptor (beta chain) sequence together with its context. This clone was seen just once. Its antigen target is currently unknown. No clone much larger than this one lies a single base away; base qualities are absent. The trial excluded patients who had a history of autoimmune disease or who were on systemic immunosuppression. Peripheral blood for TCR sequencing was collected from all dose cohorts at baseline, on cycle 4 day 1, and on cycle 7 day 1. Samples came from an open-label, multicenter, first-in-human phase I dose-escalation trial of ivuxolimab. The trial enrolled adults with locally advanced or metastatic head and neck squamous cell, hepatocellular, melanoma or renal cell carcinoma. Before TCR sequencing, CD4+ T cells and CD8+ T cells were sorted from peripheral blood as separate populations. This sample is drawn from a study of OX40 agonist ivuxolimab in advanced cancers. Study-level background: Ivuxolimab, which targeted the costimulatory receptor OX40 (CD134), was an agonistic, fully human IgG2 monoclonal antibody. The dose-escalation cohort was roughly 80% male with a mean age of about 58 years, ranging from 23 to 79. Among the roughly 50 dose-escalation patients, around 19 had hepatocellular carcinoma, 15 or so melanoma, 9 renal cell carcinoma and 9 head and neck cancer. Peripheral TCRbeta sequencing aimed to test whether ivuxolimab altered TCR sequence diversity and caused clonal T-cell expansion. Intravenous ivuxolimab was administered to patients every 2 weeks at six dose levels: 0.01, 0.1, 0.3, 1.5, 3 and 10 mg/kg. Three dose-escalation patients achieved partial responses, one with hepatocellular carcinoma and two with cutaneous melanoma. The paper reports the monotherapy dose-escalation portion (N of about 50 patients) of the phase I ivuxolimab trial. Prior anti-PD-1, anti-PD-L1 or anti-CTLA-4 therapy was permitted, and checkpoint inhibitors had been received by roughly two fifths of dose-escalation patients.

Here is what the overall study found, with its caveats: In partial responders in the 0.1-3.0 mg/kg groups, normalized peripheral clonal expansion was found to be among the lowest, especially among CD8+ T cells. The antigen specificity of the clonally expanded peripheral T cells was not determined. After ivuxolimab, more expanded clones were found on average in CD8+ T cells than in CD4+ T cells. Low levels of normalized T-cell clonal expansion were also shown by some nonresponding patients. At doses of 0.1 to 3.0 mg/kg, clonal expansion of both CD4+ and CD8+ blood T cells was observed from baseline to week 6.

Spanning cysteine to phenylalanine, the CDR3 consists of 15 amino acids. Only the CDR3 portion is preserved as DNA: 45 bases, with reading frame beginning at the first base. Deletion took 0 bases off V and 6 bases off J, with a span of 12 bases between the germline ends. Per the germline V gene, SGHRS is the CDR1 and YFSETQ is the CDR2. For sequencing of the TCRbeta CDR3 region, genomic DNA was extracted from the sorted cells. TCRbeta CDR3 regions were sequenced using the immunoSEQ Assay. TCRdb's version of the immuneACCESS table is confined to in-frame rearrangements and falls short of the full clone set. An unresolved V gene accounts for under half of the shortfall where checked; the remainder is of unknown origin. The sample table records fewer than 90,000 clones; about 88% of these occur just once. The ten largest clones add up to under 3% of the sample.

In this chain, TRBV5-1 is recombined with TRBJ1-4; a tentative D match to TRBD1 spans 6 bases. The sequence derives from an adult with an advanced solid tumor such as melanoma, head and neck, liver or kidney cancer. The specimen was CD4+ or CD8+ T cells sorted from blood, collected in a trial of the OX40 agonist ivuxolimab. The nucleotides read TGCGCCAGCAGCTTGGTACAGGGAGGGGATGAAAAACTGTTTTTT. Its protein product is CASSLVQGGDEKLFF.